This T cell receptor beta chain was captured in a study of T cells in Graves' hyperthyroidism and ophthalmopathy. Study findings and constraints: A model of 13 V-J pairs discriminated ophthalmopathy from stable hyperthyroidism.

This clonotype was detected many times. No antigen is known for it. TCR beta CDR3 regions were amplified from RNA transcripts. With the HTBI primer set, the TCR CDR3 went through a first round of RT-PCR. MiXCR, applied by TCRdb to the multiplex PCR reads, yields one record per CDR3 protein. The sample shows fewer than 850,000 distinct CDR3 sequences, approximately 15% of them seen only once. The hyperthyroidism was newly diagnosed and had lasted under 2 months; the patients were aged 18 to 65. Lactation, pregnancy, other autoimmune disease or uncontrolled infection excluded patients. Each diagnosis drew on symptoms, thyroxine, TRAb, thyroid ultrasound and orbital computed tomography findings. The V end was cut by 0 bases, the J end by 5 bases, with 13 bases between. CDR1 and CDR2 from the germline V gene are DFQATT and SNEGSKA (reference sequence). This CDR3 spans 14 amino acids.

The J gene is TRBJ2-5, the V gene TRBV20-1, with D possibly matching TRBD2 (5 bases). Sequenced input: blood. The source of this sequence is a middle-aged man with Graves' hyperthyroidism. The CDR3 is CSARDGRVDETQYF. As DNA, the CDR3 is TGCAGTGCTAGAGATGGGCGGGTGGATGAGACCCAGTACTTC.